This T cell receptor (beta chain) was documented in a study of cytotoxic CD8 clonotypes in ibrutinib-treated CLL. Study results and caveats: Against age-matched healthy donors, baseline clonality ran higher and tracked circulating CD8+ T-cell counts. Sustained-remission patients were sampled at different times than progressing patients were. Clonality was higher at ibrutinib response and returned toward baseline at progression.

On this clone itself: Its antigen is not identified.

Germline CDR1 WSHSY, CDR2 SAAADI. There are 16 residues in the CDR3. V was cut by 4 bases and J by 6 bases, with 16 bases left in between. TCRdb's table, derived via immunoSEQ multiplex PCR, lists solely in-frame clones and lacks some. The sample includes tens of thousands of clones, 75% to 95% of them seen just once. Here the sequenced sample was PBMCs, taken after 12 months of ibrutinib treatment. This sequence originates from a human donor with chronic lymphocytic leukemia. This rearrangement joins TRBV10-2 to TRBJ1-6, with D possibly matching TRBD1 (5 bases). CDR3 sequence reads: CASSAAGMVVNSPLHF. CDR3 nucleotides: TGCGCCAGCAGTGCGGCAGGGATGGTCGTTAATTCACCCCTCCACTTT.